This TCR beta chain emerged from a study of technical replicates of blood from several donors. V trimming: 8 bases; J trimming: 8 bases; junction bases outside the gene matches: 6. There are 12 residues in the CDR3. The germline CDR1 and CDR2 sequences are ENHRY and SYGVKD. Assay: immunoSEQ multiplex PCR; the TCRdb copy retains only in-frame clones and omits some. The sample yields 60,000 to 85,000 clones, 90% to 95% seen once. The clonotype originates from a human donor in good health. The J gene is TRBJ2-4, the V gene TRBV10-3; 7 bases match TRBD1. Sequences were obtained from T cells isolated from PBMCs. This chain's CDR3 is CAIQGVGDIQYF. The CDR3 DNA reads TGTGCCATCCAGGGGGTAGGTGACATTCAGTACTTC.